The rows below give T cell receptor beta chains drawn from one sample of a study of blood T cell repertoires in COVID-19. Libraries were prepared by immunoSEQ multiplex PCR; TCRdb keeps only in-frame clonotypes and omits some of them. The sample comprises 150,000 to 200,000 clones, roughly nine tenths of which are singletons, and 15% to 20% rests with the top ten. Sample: peripheral blood. Source of these receptors: a man in his fifties or sixties with active or convalescent COVID-19. Each CDR3 is given with its conserved first and last residue. The D gene is left open where the match is weak. Clone size is stated in some rows and not others, as once, few, many or a class when expanded.

J | D | length | size | V | DNA | CDR3
TRBJ2-1 | TRBD2 | 13 | once | TRBV10-3 | TGTGCCATCAGTGAGTCGACTAGCGGGAGAGGGTTCTTC | CAISESTSGRGFF
TRBJ1-5 | - | 15 | - | TRBV18 | TGTGCCAGCTCACGCGGGGTCGCGGGCAATCAGCCCCAGCATTTT | CASSRGVAGNQPQHF
TRBJ2-3 | - | 16 | - | TRBV6-5 | TGTGCCAGCAGTTACTCAGCCTCGGAGTTTGCAGATACGCAGTATTTT | CASSYSASEFADTQYF
TRBJ1-1 | TRBD1 | 15 | - | TRBV3-1/TRBV3-2 | TGTGCCAGCAGCCGGACAGGGAGCACGAACACTGAAGCTTTCTTT | CASSRTGSTNTEAFF
TRBJ1-2 | - | 13 | - | TRBV25-1 | TGTGCCAGCAGTGAGGGTGCCAGGGGCAGCTACACCTTC | CASSEGARGSYTF
TRBJ2-5 | TRBD2 | 16 | - | TRBV7-9 | TGTGCCAGCAGCTTGAGAGGCGGGGGGGAAAAAGAGACCCAGTACTTC | CASSLRGGGEKETQYF
TRBJ2-3 | TRBD1 | 14 | - | TRBV5-1 | TGCGCCAGCAGCTTCGGACAGGGCACAGATACGCAGTATTTT | CASSFGQGTDTQYF
TRBJ1-6 | - | 18 | once | TRBV21-1 | TGTGCCAGCAGCAAAAAATCCAGGGCCAGCTCCTATAATTCACCCCTCCACTTT | CASSKKSRASSYNSPLHF
TRBJ1-6 | - | 14 | - | TRBV6-5 | TGTGCCAGCAGTTACTCGGTGGAGGGTTCACCCCTCCACTTT | CASSYSVEGSPLHF
TRBJ2-2 | TRBD2 | 16 | - | TRBV2 | TGTGCCAGCAGGGCCACTAGCGGGAGTTACACCGGGGAGCTGTTTTTT | CASRATSGSYTGELFF
TRBJ1-2 | - | 15 | - | TRBV21-1 | TGTGCCAGCAGCAAAAGACCGGGGACTTCCGATGGCTACACCTTC | CASSKRPGTSDGYTF
TRBJ1-6 | - | 13 | - | TRBV10-1 | TGCGCCAGCAGTGAGGGTCTAAATTCACCCCTCCACTTT | CASSEGLNSPLHF
TRBJ1-3 | - | 17 | - | TRBV11-2 | TGTGCCAGCAGCTTCTTCTCCTTGGGGAGCTCTGGAAACACCATATATTTT | CASSFFSLGSSGNTIYF
TRBJ1-5 | - | 15 | - | TRBV19 | TGTGCCAGTATGGGATTAGGGGTGGGTAGTCAGCCCCAGCATTTT | CASMGLGVGSQPQHF
TRBJ1-2 | - | 14 | - | TRBV27 | TGTGCCAGCAGCCAAAACCCAGGTCTCTATGGCTACACCTTC | CASSQNPGLYGYTF
TRBJ1-1 | - | 16 | - | TRBV5-1 | TGCGCCAGCAGGTTTAGAACAGGGCGCTCGGACACTGAAGCTTTCTTT | CASRFRTGRSDTEAFF
TRBJ2-1 | TRBD2 | 13 | - | TRBV25-1 | TGTGCCAGCAGGCGGGAGAGAACTAATGAGCAGTTCTTC | CASRRERTNEQFF
TRBJ1-5 | TRBD1 | 15 | - | TRBV30 | TGTGCCTGGAGTGTAGAGACAGGGAACAATCAGCCCCAGCATTTT | CAWSVETGNNQPQHF
TRBJ2-1 | - | 15 | - | TRBV10-3 | TGTGCCATCAGTGGAGGCCTAAGCTCCTACAATGAGCAGTTCTTC | CAISGGLSSYNEQFF
TRBJ2-7 | TRBD1 | 16 | - | TRBV27 | TGTGCCAGCAGTTTAAGAGGGGACAGGGTAACCTACGAGCAGTACTTC | CASSLRGDRVTYEQYF
TRBJ1-2 | - | 14 | - | TRBV6-4 | TGTGCCAGCAGGCCGGCGGGGACTAACTATGGCTACACCTTC | CASRPAGTNYGYTF
TRBJ2-7 | TRBD1 | 14 | - | TRBV6-5 | TGTGCCAGCAGTCCGGGACAGGATCCCTACGAGCAGTACTTC | CASSPGQDPYEQYF
TRBJ2-5 | TRBD1 | 16 | - | TRBV14 | TGTGCCAGCAGCCACTGGACAGGAGCGTACCAAGAGACCCAGTACTTC | CASSHWTGAYQETQYF
TRBJ1-1 | - | 13 | - | TRBV18 | TGTGCCAGCTCACCGGAGATACTTGGTGAAGCTTTCTTT | CASSPEILGEAFF
TRBJ1-5 | - | 15 | - | TRBV7-6 | TGTGCCAGCAGCCCATTCAAACAGGGCATCCAGCCCCAGCATTTT | CASSPFKQGIQPQHF
TRBJ1-1 | - | 13 | once | TRBV5-1 | TGCGCCAGCAGCAGGGAAGGGAGCACTGAAGCTTTCTTT | CASSREGSTEAFF
TRBJ1-5 | - | 13 | few | TRBV10-3 | TGTGCCACCACGGACAGCCACAATCAGCCCCAGCATTTT | CATTDSHNQPQHF
TRBJ2-7 | TRBD2 | 17 | - | TRBV4-1 | TGCGCCAGCAGCCAAGAGGGGGGGGGGTCCTTCTCCTACGAGCAGTACTTC | CASSQEGGGSFSYEQYF
TRBJ1-1 | - | 15 | - | TRBV2 | TGTGCCAGCAGTGAAGCGTCGGGTATTTGGACTGAAGCTTTCTTT | CASSEASGIWTEAFF
TRBJ1-1 | - | 14 | - | TRBV7-9 | TGTGCCAGCAACGAAATACAGGGAAGAACTGAAGCTTTCTTT | CASNEIQGRTEAFF
TRBJ2-3 | TRBD2 | 18 | - | TRBV5-1 | TGCGCCAGCAGCTTGGGAGCGGGGGGGCTGACTAGCACAGATACGCAGTATTTT | CASSLGAGGLTSTDTQYF
TRBJ2-7 | - | 14 | once | TRBV11-2 | TGTGCCAGCAGCTTAGGGCGGGGACCCTACGAGCAGTACTTC | CASSLGRGPYEQYF
TRBJ2-7 | TRBD1 | 14 | once | TRBV2 | TGTGCCAGCAGTGAAGTCGACAGGGCTGGCGAGCAGTACTTC | CASSEVDRAGEQYF
TRBJ1-1 | - | 17 | - | TRBV7-6 | TGTGCCAGCAGCCCCCTATCGGACATAGGCGACTTCACTGAAGCTTTCTTT | CASSPLSDIGDFTEAFF
TRBJ2-3 | - | 16 | - | TRBV3-1/TRBV3-2 | TGTGCCAGCAGCCAACAAGGGGTTGTTGGTCCAGATACGCAGTATTTT | CASSQQGVVGPDTQYF
TRBJ2-2 | TRBD1 | 14 | - | TRBV29-1 | TGCAGCGTTGGACAGGGGGTATCGGCCGGGGAGCTGTTTTTT | CSVGQGVSAGELFF
TRBJ1-1 | TRBD1 | 18 | - | TRBV27 | TGTGCCAGCAGTTTATCCACCGGGACAGGGTCAGGCGGCACTGAAGCTTTCTTT | CASSLSTGTGSGGTEAFF
TRBJ1-3 | - | 17 | - | TRBV11-3 | TGTGCCAGCAGCTCCCACAGTTCCTTAGGGGCTGGAAACACCATATATTTT | CASSSHSSLGAGNTIYF
TRBJ2-7 | TRBD1 | 14 | - | TRBV6-5 | TGTGCCAGCAGTTACCTACGGGACAGCTACGAGCAGTACTTC | CASSYLRDSYEQYF
TRBJ2-1 | TRBD2 | 13 | - | TRBV2 | TGTGCCAGCAGTGGCGGGACTACCAATGAGCAGTTCTTC | CASSGGTTNEQFF
TRBJ1-1 | - | 12 | - | TRBV11-2 | TGTGCCAGCAGCGTAGGGAGGGCTGAAGCTTTCTTT | CASSVGRAEAFF
TRBJ1-1 | TRBD1 | 12 | - | TRBV12-3/TRBV12-4 | TGTGCCAGCACTACAGGGGTCGCCGAAGCTTTCTTT | CASTTGVAEAFF
TRBJ1-2 | TRBD1 | 14 | - | TRBV5-1 | TGCGCCAGCAGCTTGGCCGGGACAGGGAATGGCTACACCTTC | CASSLAGTGNGYTF
TRBJ2-7 | TRBD1 | 11 | - | TRBV30 | TGTGCCTGGGGGACAGCCTACGAGCAGTACTTC | CAWGTAYEQYF
TRBJ2-3 | TRBD2 | 18 | - | TRBV15 | TGTGCCACCAGCAGAGATCCCACTAGCGAAATAAGCACAGATACGCAGTATTTT | CATSRDPTSEISTDTQYF
TRBJ1-6 | - | 12 | - | TRBV2 | TGTGCCAGCAGTGTACAGGCCTCACCCCTCCACTTT | CASSVQASPLHF
TRBJ2-4 | - | 16 | - | TRBV3-1/TRBV3-2 | TGTGCCAGCAGCCTCCAGGTATACTTAGCCAAAAACATTCAGTACTTC | CASSLQVYLAKNIQYF
TRBJ1-4 | - | 15 | - | TRBV9 | TGTGCCAGCAGCGTAGGACCACAGGACGGTGAAAAACTGTTTTTT | CASSVGPQDGEKLFF
TRBJ2-7 | TRBD1 | 16 | - | TRBV3-1/TRBV3-2 | TGTGCCAGCAGCCACCATGGACAGGGAGGTTCCTACGAGCAGTACTTC | CASSHHGQGGSYEQYF
TRBJ1-1 | TRBD1 | 15 | - | TRBV5-1 | TGCGCCAGCAGCCCCGGACAGGGGTCCCTCACTGAAGCTTTCTTT | CASSPGQGSLTEAFF
TRBJ1-2 | - | 14 | - | TRBV18 | TGTGCCAGCTCACCCCCCCGCAGGGAGGATGGCTACACCTTC | CASSPPRREDGYTF
TRBJ1-1 | - | 17 | - | TRBV6-6 | TGTGCCAGCAGTCTCCTGCTGACAGGCCCCAGGGGCACTGAAGCTTTCTTT | CASSLLLTGPRGTEAFF
TRBJ1-1 | - | 15 | - | TRBV7-9 | TGTGCCAGCAGCCGCAGGACAGCCCTGAACACTGAAGCTTTCTTT | CASSRRTALNTEAFF